Listed here are 31 T cell receptor beta chains from one sample, sequenced in a study of Ad26.COV2.S vaccination and SARS-CoV-2 variants. Sequencing was performed with immunoSEQ multiplex PCR; in TCRdb, only in-frame clones are kept and a portion is missing. The table shows about 350,000 clones, with 92% occurring only once. Specimen: peripheral blood, collected after recovery from COVID-19. The receptors were gathered from a human donor who had recovered from COVID-19.

The J gene is TRBJ2-7, the V gene TRBV5-4; 8 bases fit TRBD2. Germline trimming cut 3 bases from V and 3 bases from J; bases unmatched to any gene: 2. CDR1 is SGHNT and CDR2 is YYREEE in the germline V gene (reference sequence). The CDR3 runs 13 residues. CDR3 sequence: CASSSGTSYEQYF. The CDR3 DNA is TGTGCCAGCAGCTCCGGGACTAGCTACGAGCAGTACTTC. Combining the CDR3 with reference TRBV5-4 and TRBJ2-7 gives the whole variable domain ETGVTQSPTHLIKTRGQQVTLRCSSQSGHNTVSWYQQALGQGPQFIFQYYREEENGRGNFPPRFSGLQFPNYSSELNVNALELDDSALYLCASSSGTSYEQYFGPGTRLTVT.

The V and J genes are TRBV9 and TRBJ2-7, with TRBD2 matching 8 bases. The CDR3 is 14 amino acids. Germline CDR1 is SGDLS and CDR2 is YYNGEE. V was pared by 5 bases and J by 1 base, with 5 bases of the junction left unmatched. CDR3 DNA: TGTGCCAGCAGTAAGTCGGGGGGGTCCTACGAGCAGTACTTC. Protein: CASSKSGGSYEQYF. Based on the CDR3 plus reference TRBV9 and TRBJ2-7, the full variable domain is DSGVTQTPKHLITATGQRVTLRCSPRSGDLSVYWYQQSLDQGLQFLIQYYNGEERAKGNILERFSAQQFPDLHSELNLSSLELGDSALYFCASSKSGGSYEQYFGPGTRLTVT.

This rearrangement joins TRBV5-1 to TRBJ1-4, with TRBD1 matching over 12 bases. The CDR3 consists of 14 residues. The germline V gene has CDR1 SGHRS and CDR2 YFSETQ. V trimming: 4 bases; J trimming: 7 bases; junction bases outside the gene matches: 2. The CDR3, as DNA: TGCGCCAGCAGCAGGGACAGGGGGCGTGAAAAACTGTTTTTT. It yields the protein CASSRDRGREKLFF.

This chain connects TRBV9 to TRBJ2-1; D remains ambiguous. Germline loops: CDR1 SGDLS, CDR2 YYNGEE. This CDR3 region has 17 residues. V was cut by 2 bases and J by 2 bases, with 17 bases left in between. In DNA form, the CDR3 reads TGTGCCAGCAGCGTCTTGCCCCCCGGCCAAGCCTACAATGAGCAGTTCTTC. This codes for CASSVLPPGQAYNEQFF. The whole variable domain, remainder taken from reference TRBV9 and TRBJ2-1, is DSGVTQTPKHLITATGQRVTLRCSPRSGDLSVYWYQQSLDQGLQFLIQYYNGEERAKGNILERFSAQQFPDLHSELNLSSLELGDSALYFCASSVLPPGQAYNEQFFGPGTRLTVL.

The gene calls are TRBV12-3 or TRBV12-4 and TRBJ2-1; unclear D gene. There are 13 residues in the CDR3. V was pared by 3 bases and J by 10 bases, with 13 bases between. For the CDR3, the DNA is TGTGCCAGCAGTTTCCCCCCGGTAATCGAGCAGTTCTTC. Its protein product is CASSFPPVIEQFF.

A word on this clone: Within the sample, other DNA sequences also encode this same CDR3. The chain recombines TRBV7-9 with TRBJ1-2; tentative D call: TRBD1 (5 bases). The germline V gene has CDR1 SEHNR and CDR2 FQNEAQ (reference sequence). V lost 3 bases and J lost 8, with 7 bases in between. This CDR3 has 11 residues. As DNA, the CDR3 is TGTGCCAGCAGCTTGGAGGGGGGCTACACCTTC. This translates into CASSLEGGYTF.

This clone was seen more than once but under ten times. The V gene is TRBV5-1, the J gene TRBJ2-5, with 8 bases that match TRBD2. The germline V gene encodes CDR1 SGHRS and CDR2 YFSETQ. V gave up 3 bases and J gave up 7 bases; unmatched junction bases: 11. The CDR3 runs to 15 residues. The CDR3 nucleotides are TGCGCCAGCAGCTCCCCCGGGACTAGTCAGGCGACCCAGTACTTC. This codes for CASSSPGTSQATQYF. Filled out from reference TRBV5-1 and TRBJ2-5, the complete variable domain reads KAGVTQTPRYLIKTRGQQVTLSCSPISGHRSVSWYQQTPGQGLQFLFEYFSETQRNKGNFPGRFSGRQFSNSRSEMNVSTLELGDSALYLCASSSPGTSQATQYFGPGTRLLVL.

The chain employs TRBV11-3 and TRBJ1-5; possibly TRBD1 for D (5 bases). In germline, CDR1 is SGHNT, CDR2 YENEEA. The V end was cut by 3 bases, the J end by 3 bases, with 9 bases between. The CDR3 consists of 14 residues. In DNA form, the CDR3 reads TGTGCCAGCAGCTTCCGGGGCGACAATCAGCCCCAGCATTTT. This codes for CASSFRGDNQPQHF.

This chain connects TRBV7-8 to TRBJ2-5; unclear D gene. V was trimmed by 0 bases and J by 1 base, leaving 12 bases between them. The CDR3 is 16 amino acids. CDR1 is SGHVS, CDR2 FQNEAQ, per germline. This CDR3 is CASSLARRVPQETQYF. CDR3 sequence (DNA): TGTGCCAGCAGCTTAGCGAGGAGAGTCCCCCAAGAGACCCAGTACTTC.

The genes are TRBV4-2 and TRBJ1-1; TRBD1 matches 7 bases. Unmatched junction bases numbered 5, after V lost 5 bases and J lost 2 bases. The CDR3 length is 14 residues. Germline V gene data show CDR1 as LGHNA and CDR2 as YNFKEQ. The CDR3 sequence: CASSNRDRNTEAFF. The CDR3 DNA follows: TGTGCCAGCAGCAACCGGGACAGAAACACTGAAGCTTTCTTT.

This clone showed up just once. The chain employs TRBV12-3 or TRBV12-4 and TRBJ2-5; unclear D gene. This CDR3 is built from 12 residues. Trimming removed 2 bases from V and 5 bases from J, with 6 bases in between. CDR3: CASSLSGETQYF. CDR3 nucleotide sequence: TGTGCCAGCAGTTTATCTGGGGAGACCCAGTACTTC.

The chain recombines TRBV5-4 with TRBJ2-3; 7 bases align to TRBD2. CDR1 is SGHNT and CDR2 is YYREEE in the germline V gene (reference sequence). The CDR3 totals 15 residues. Trimming at V came to 5 bases and at J to 1 base, leaving 7 bases not matched to a gene. The CDR3 loop is CASRKSGARTDTQYF. The CDR3 DNA is TGTGCCAGCAGGAAGAGCGGGGCTCGCACAGATACGCAGTATTTT.

There are a few counts of this clone. The V call is TRBV19, the J call TRBJ1-1; no definite D call. The V gene lost 3 bases and the J gene lost 2 bases, with 10 bases spanning the gap. This CDR3 region has 14 residues. Germline V gene sequence: CDR1 LNHDA, CDR2 SQIVND (reference sequence). The CDR3 here is CASSMWGANTEAFF. CDR3 DNA sequence: TGTGCCAGTAGTATGTGGGGAGCTAACACTGAAGCTTTCTTT.

This chain joins TRBV4-1 and TRBJ1-1; TRBD1 might be the D (5 bases). The CDR3 extends over 15 amino acids. The germline CDR1 and CDR2 sequences are MGHRA and YSYEKL. V lost 0 bases to trimming and J lost 4 bases, with 12 bases between them. The CDR3 sequence is CASSQDVGGGTEAFF. CDR3 nucleotides: TGCGCCAGCAGCCAAGACGTGGGGGGGGGCACTGAAGCTTTCTTT.

This clone was recorded once. The chain carries TRBV10-2 and TRBJ1-3; unclear D gene. The CDR3 length is 15 residues. Trimming took off 2 bases at V and 1 base at J, with 9 bases between the two ends. Germline CDR1 reads WSHSY; CDR2 reads SAAADI. The CDR3: CASSEPGNSGNTIYF. The CDR3 coding sequence is TGCGCCAGCAGTGAGCCAGGCAATTCTGGAAACACCATATATTTT.

The V gene is TRBV5-5, the J gene TRBJ2-3; D is ambiguous. CDR3 length: 15 residues. V was clipped by 0 bases and J by 1 base, with 9 bases between them. Looked up from germline, CDR1 is SGHKS and CDR2 is YYEKEE (reference sequence). As DNA, the CDR3 is TGTGCCAGCAGCTTGGCACAGCCAGGCACAGATACGCAGTATTTT. It yields the protein CASSLAQPGTDTQYF.

This chain uses TRBV2 with TRBJ1-1; the D gene is possibly TRBD1 (5 bases). The CDR3 runs 14 residues. Germline CDR1 and CDR2: SNHLY and FYNNEI. V lost 5 bases and J 0 bases, leaving 10 bases between the germline ends. The DNA of the CDR3 is TGTGCCAGCAGTACCCAGGGTATGAACACTGAAGCTTTCTTT. Translated: CASSTQGMNTEAFF. Looking up the rest from reference TRBV2 and TRBJ1-1 gives the full variable domain: EPEVTQTPSHQVTQMGQEVILRCVPISNHLYFYWYRQILGQKVEFLVSFYNNEISEKSEIFDDQFSVERPDGSNFTLKIRSTKLEDSAMYFCASSTQGMNTEAFFGQGTRLTVV.

V gene TRBV7-9 combines with J gene TRBJ2-3; perhaps TRBD1 as D (7 bases). Germline V lookup: CDR1 SEHNR, CDR2 FQNEAQ (reference sequence). The CDR3 covers 18 residues. Trimming took 5 bases from V and 0 from J, leaving 21 bases between them. DNA for the CDR3: TGTGCCAGCAGCCTAAGGGGGCGGGGAGAAACTAGCACAGATACGCAGTATTTT. Translated: CASSLRGRGETSTDTQYF.

J is TRBJ1-2 and V is TRBV2; 8 nucleotides match TRBD1. J lost 5 bases, V lost 5 bases, and 7 bases had no gene match. This CDR3 has 14 residues. The germline gives CDR1 SNHLY, CDR2 FYNNEI. CDR3 sequence: CASSRQGPSYGYTF. The CDR3 DNA is TGTGCCAGCAGTCGACAGGGGCCTTCATATGGCTACACCTTC.

There are a few counts of this clone. The chain's CDR3 is CASSLESSRDQTQYF. In DNA form, the CDR3 reads TGCGCCAGCAGCTTGGAGTCCTCCAGGGATCAGACGCAGTATTTT. V and J are TRBV5-1 and TRBJ2-3; a possible D gene is TRBD1 (5 bases). Germline V gene sequence: CDR1 SGHRS, CDR2 YFSETQ. The V end lost 0 bases, the J end lost 9 bases, and 17 bases lay between the germline ends. CDR3 length: 15 amino acids.

The J gene is TRBJ2-5, the V gene TRBV9; the D is unclear. CDR3 length: 14 amino acids. V dropped 0 bases and J dropped 5 bases, with 11 bases sitting between them. CDR1 and CDR2 from the germline V gene are SGDLS and YYNGEE. CDR3 amino acids: CASSVGPVQETQYF. The CDR3 DNA reads as TGTGCCAGCAGCGTAGGCCCGGTTCAGGAGACCCAGTACTTC.

The gene calls are TRBV2 and TRBJ2-4; no clear D. Germline CDR1 and CDR2: SNHLY and FYNNEI. This CDR3 is built from 16 residues. V lost 4 bases, J lost 0 bases, and 13 bases lay in between. The CDR3 region is CASSVTRSLAKNIQYF. Here the CDR3 DNA reads TGTGCCAGCAGTGTTACCCGTTCCCTAGCCAAAAACATTCAGTACTTC. Together with reference TRBV2 and TRBJ2-4, the CDR3 gives the full variable domain: EPEVTQTPSHQVTQMGQEVILRCVPISNHLYFYWYRQILGQKVEFLVSFYNNEISEKSEIFDDQFSVERPDGSNFTLKIRSTKLEDSAMYFCASSVTRSLAKNIQYFGAGTRLSVL.

The chain employs TRBV6-6 and TRBJ2-2; TRBD1 might be the D (5 bases). Trimming left V 2 bases short and J 2 bases short, with 9 bases between. The CDR3 length is 15 residues. Germline loops: CDR1 MNHNY, CDR2 SVGAGI (reference sequence). CDR3 amino acids: CASSYPRVNTGELFF. The CDR3 bases are TGTGCCAGCAGTTACCCCAGGGTTAACACCGGGGAGCTGTTTTTT.

The gene calls are TRBV27 and TRBJ1-2; TRBD1 is a possible D gene (6 bases). CDR3 length: 15 residues. Germline loops: CDR1 MNHEY, CDR2 SMNVEV (reference sequence). The ends were cut back, 5 bases at V and 4 bases at J, with 17 bases in the middle. CDR3 region: CASSPGQRPSYGYTF. The CDR3 DNA reads as TGTGCCAGCAGTCCCGGACAGAGACCGTCCTATGGCTACACCTTC.

The V call is TRBV28, the J call TRBJ1-2; D unresolved. CDR1 is MDHEN, CDR2 SYDVKM, per germline. V was cut by 4 bases and J by 1 base, with 13 bases left in between. The length of the CDR3 is 15 residues. CDR3 sequence reads: CASSSPSLVNYGYTF. The CDR3 nucleotides read TGTGCCAGCAGTTCCCCATCCCTGGTTAACTATGGCTACACCTTC.

The chain links TRBV24-1 to TRBJ2-1, with D possibly being TRBD1 or TRBD2 (7 bases each). This CDR3 contains 15 residues. CDR1 and CDR2 (germline): KGHDR, SFDVKD. The germline V and J ends were trimmed by 12 bases and 8 bases, with 25 bases remaining between them. This CDR3 is CAPPGRGGGEDEQFF. The CDR3 DNA is TGTGCCCCCCCCGGTCGGGGAGGGGGCGAGGATGAGCAGTTCTTC.

The count of this clone is one. The chain is built from TRBV10-3 and TRBJ2-1; D not certain. Germline loops: CDR1 ENHRY, CDR2 SYGVKD. The CDR3 has 14 residues. Trimming pared 6 bases from V and 0 bases from J, leaving 9 bases between. Written as DNA, the CDR3 is TGTGCCATCAGACGTACAAGCTCCTACAATGAGCAGTTCTTC. Translated, it gives CAIRRTSSYNEQFF.

The chain has TRBV9 and TRBJ2-5; possibly TRBD1 for D (5 bases). Trimming pared 2 bases from V and 2 bases from J, leaving 10 bases between. The CDR3 length is 14 residues. Germline lookup yields CDR1 SGDLS and CDR2 YYNGEE. CDR3 coding DNA: TGTGCCAGCAGCGTGCAGGGTTCACAAGAGACCCAGTACTTC. Amino acids: CASSVQGSQETQYF.

The chain employs TRBV9 and TRBJ1-2; 7 bases are shared with TRBD1. The ends lost 0 bases at V and 8 bases at J; junction bases unmatched: 13. The CDR3 is 16 amino acids. CDR1 is SGDLS, CDR2 YYNGEE, per germline. The CDR3 loop is CASSVAGGRQGLGYTF. The CDR3 nucleotides are TGTGCCAGCAGCGTAGCTGGGGGGCGACAGGGCTTAGGCTACACCTTC.

As to this clone: Other DNA sequences in this specimen translate into the identical CDR3. The V call is TRBV29-1, the J call TRBJ1-1; D might be TRBD1 (5 bases). The V end was cut by 0 bases, the J end by 5 bases, with 7 bases between. This CDR3 has 12 amino acids. Germline CDR1 SQVTM, CDR2 ANQGSEA. CDR3 coding DNA: TGCAGCGTTGAAGAGGGGGGGACTGAAGCTTTCTTT. Its translation: CSVEEGGTEAFF.

The count of this clone is one. The V call is TRBV6-5, the J call TRBJ2-2; possibly TRBD1 for D (5 bases). The CDR3 is 12 amino acids. Germline loops: CDR1 MNHEY, CDR2 SVGAGI. The CDR3 is CAVREFAGELFF. CDR3 sequence (DNA): TGTGCGGTCAGGGAATTCGCCGGGGAGCTGTTTTTT.